This T cell receptor beta chain was identified in a study of blood T cell repertoires in COVID-19. At the level of the study: Specimens from acute and convalescent COVID-19 originated in the United States, Italy and Spain. Nucleic acid was either cDNA or gDNA, and it came from T cells, B-cell-depleted T cells, or PBMCs.

This clone was recorded a few times. CDR1 and CDR2 from the germline V gene are LGHNA and YNFKEQ. CDR3 length: 12 amino acids. The V gene lost 8 bases and the J gene lost 10 bases, with 18 bases spanning the gap. TCRdb's table, derived via immunoSEQ multiplex PCR, lists solely in-frame clones and lacks some. This table holds roughly 85,000 clones, around 77% found once. This rearrangement joins TRBV4-2 to TRBJ2-7, with D perhaps matching TRBD1 (6 bases). The origin of this receptor is a human donor in a cohort sampled during active COVID-19. Sequenced material: peripheral blood. The CDR3 DNA is TGTGCCAGCGGAGAATACAGGGAAAAACAGTACTTC. It translates to CASGEYREKQYF.